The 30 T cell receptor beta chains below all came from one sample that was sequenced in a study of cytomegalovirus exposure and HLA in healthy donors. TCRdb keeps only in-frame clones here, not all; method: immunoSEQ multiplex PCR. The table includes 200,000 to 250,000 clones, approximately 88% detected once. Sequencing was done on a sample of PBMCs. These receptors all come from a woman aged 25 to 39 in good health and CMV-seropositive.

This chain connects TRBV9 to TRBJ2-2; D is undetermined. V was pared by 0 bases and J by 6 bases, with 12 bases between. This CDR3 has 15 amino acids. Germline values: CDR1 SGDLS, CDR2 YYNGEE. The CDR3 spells CASSVVSSVAGELFF. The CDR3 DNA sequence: TGTGCCAGCAGCGTAGTTTCCAGCGTGGCCGGGGAGCTGTTTTTT. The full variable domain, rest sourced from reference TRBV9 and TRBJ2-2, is DSGVTQTPKHLITATGQRVTLRCSPRSGDLSVYWYQQSLDQGLQFLIQYYNGEERAKGNILERFSAQQFPDLHSELNLSSLELGDSALYFCASSVVSSVAGELFFGEGSRLTVL.

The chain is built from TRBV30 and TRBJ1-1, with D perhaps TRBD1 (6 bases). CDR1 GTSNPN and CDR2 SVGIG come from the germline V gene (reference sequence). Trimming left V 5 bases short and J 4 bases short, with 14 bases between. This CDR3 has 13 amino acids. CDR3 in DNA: TGTGCCTGGGAGGACAGTTGGGGCACTGAAGCTTTCTTT. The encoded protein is CAWEDSWGTEAFF.

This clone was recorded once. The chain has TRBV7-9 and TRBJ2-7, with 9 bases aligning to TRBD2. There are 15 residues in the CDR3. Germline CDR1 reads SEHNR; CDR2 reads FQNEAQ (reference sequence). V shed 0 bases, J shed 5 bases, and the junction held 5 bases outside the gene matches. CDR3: CASSLASGRENEQYF. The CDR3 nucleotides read TGTGCCAGCAGCTTAGCTAGCGGGAGAGAAAACGAGCAGTACTTC. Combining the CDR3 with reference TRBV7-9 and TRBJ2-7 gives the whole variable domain DTGVSQNPRHKITKRGQNVTFRCDPISEHNRLYWYRQTLGQGPEFLTYFQNEAQLEKSRLLSDRFSAERPKGSFSTLEIQRTEQGDSAMYLCASSLASGRENEQYFGPGTRLTVT.

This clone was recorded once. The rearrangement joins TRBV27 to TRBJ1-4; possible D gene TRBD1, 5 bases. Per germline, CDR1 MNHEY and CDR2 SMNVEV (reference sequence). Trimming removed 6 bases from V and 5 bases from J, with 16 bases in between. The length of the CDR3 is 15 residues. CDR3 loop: CASSPRDSPNEKLFF. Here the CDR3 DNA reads TGTGCCAGCAGCCCTCGCGACAGCCCGAATGAAAAACTGTTTTTT.

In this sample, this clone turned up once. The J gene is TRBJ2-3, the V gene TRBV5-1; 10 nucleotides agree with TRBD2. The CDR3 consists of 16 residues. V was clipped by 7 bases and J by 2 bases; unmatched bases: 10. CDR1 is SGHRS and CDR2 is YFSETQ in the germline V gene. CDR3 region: CASGLGLAEYTDTQYF. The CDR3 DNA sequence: TGCGCCAGCGGACTCGGACTAGCGGAGTACACAGATACGCAGTATTTT.

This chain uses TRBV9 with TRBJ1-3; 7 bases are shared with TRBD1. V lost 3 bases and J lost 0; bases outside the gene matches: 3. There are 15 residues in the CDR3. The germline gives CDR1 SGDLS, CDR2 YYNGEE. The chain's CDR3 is CASSGDRDSGNTIYF. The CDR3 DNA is TGTGCCAGCAGCGGTGACAGGGACTCTGGAAACACCATATATTTT.

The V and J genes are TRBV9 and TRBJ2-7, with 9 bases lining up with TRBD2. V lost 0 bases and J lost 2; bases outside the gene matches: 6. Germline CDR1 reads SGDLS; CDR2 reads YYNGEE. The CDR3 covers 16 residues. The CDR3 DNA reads TGTGCCAGCAGCGTAGAGGGGCGGGAGGGCGCCTACGAGCAGTACTTC. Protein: CASSVEGREGAYEQYF.

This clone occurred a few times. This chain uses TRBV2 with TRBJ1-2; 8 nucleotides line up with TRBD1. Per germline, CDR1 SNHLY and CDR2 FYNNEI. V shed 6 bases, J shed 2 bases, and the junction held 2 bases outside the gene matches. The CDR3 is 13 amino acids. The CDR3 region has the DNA TGTGCCAGCAGGTGGACAGGGAACTATGGCTACACCTTC. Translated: CASRWTGNYGYTF.

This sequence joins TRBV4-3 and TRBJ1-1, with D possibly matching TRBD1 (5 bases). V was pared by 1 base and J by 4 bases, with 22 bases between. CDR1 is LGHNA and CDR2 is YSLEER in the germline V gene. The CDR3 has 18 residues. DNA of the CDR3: TGCGCCAGCAGCCAAGTAGTCACAGGACACGACGTGGGCACTGAAGCTTTCTTT. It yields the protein CASSQVVTGHDVGTEAFF.

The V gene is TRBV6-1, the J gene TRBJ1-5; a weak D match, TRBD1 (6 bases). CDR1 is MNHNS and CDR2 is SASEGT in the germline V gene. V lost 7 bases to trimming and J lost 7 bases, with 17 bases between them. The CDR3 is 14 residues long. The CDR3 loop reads CASKGVGGNQPQHF. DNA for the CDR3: TGTGCCAGCAAGGGGGTAGGAGGGAACCAGCCCCAGCATTTT.

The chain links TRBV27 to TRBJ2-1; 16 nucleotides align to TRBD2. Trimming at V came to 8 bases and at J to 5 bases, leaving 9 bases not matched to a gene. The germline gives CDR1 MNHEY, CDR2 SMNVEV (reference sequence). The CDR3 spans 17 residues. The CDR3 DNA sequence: TGTGCCAGCTCCGGGACTAGCGGGAGGGTAGGACACAATGAGCAGTTCTTC. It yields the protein CASSGTSGRVGHNEQFF.

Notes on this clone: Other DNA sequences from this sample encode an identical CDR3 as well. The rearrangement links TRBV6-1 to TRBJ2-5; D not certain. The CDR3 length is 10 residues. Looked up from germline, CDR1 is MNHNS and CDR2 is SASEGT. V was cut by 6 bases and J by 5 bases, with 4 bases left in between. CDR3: CASRGETQYF. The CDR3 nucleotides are TGTGCCAGCAGAGGGGAGACCCAGTACTTC.

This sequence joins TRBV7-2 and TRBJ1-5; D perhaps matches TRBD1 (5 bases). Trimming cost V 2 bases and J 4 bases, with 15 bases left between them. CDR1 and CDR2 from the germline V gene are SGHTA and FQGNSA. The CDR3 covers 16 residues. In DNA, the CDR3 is TGTGCCAGCAGCTTACATCCCCGGGACCTTAATCAGCCCCAGCATTTT. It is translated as CASSLHPRDLNQPQHF.

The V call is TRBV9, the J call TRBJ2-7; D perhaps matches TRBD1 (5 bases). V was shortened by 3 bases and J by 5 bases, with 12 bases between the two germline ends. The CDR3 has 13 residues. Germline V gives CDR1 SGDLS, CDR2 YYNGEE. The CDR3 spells CASSETDSHEQYF. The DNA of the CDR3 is TGTGCCAGCAGCGAAACAGACAGCCACGAGCAGTACTTC.

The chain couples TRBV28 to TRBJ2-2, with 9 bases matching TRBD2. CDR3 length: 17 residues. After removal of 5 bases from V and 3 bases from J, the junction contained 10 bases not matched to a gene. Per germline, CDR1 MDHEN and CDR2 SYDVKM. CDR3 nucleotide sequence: TGTGCCAGCAGTCCAACTCCGGGACTAGCATACACCGGGGAGCTGTTTTTT. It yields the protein CASSPTPGLAYTGELFF.

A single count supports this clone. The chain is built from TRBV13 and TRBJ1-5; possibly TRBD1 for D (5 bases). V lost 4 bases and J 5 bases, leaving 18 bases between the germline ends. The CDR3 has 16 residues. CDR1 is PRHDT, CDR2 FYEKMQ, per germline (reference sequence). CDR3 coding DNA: TGTGCCAGCAGCTCCAGGGTCGAGAGGGCGCATCAGCCCCAGCATTTT. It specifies CASSSRVERAHQPQHF.

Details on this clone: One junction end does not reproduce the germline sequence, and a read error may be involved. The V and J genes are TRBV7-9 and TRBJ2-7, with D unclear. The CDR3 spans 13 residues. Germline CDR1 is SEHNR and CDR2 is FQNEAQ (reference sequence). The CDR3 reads CASNLGGAYEQYF. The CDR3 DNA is TGTGCCAGCAACTTAGGTGGGGCCTACGAGCAGTACTTC.

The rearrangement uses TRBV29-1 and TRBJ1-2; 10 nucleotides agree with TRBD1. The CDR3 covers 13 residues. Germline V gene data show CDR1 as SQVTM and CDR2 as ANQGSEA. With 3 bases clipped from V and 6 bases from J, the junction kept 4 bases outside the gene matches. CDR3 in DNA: TGCAGCGTTGACAATGGACAGGGGGATGGCTACACCTTC. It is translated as CSVDNGQGDGYTF.

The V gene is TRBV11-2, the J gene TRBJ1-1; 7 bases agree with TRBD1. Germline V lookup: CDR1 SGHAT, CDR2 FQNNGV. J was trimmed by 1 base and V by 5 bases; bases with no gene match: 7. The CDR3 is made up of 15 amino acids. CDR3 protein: CASSPRTGPNTEAFF. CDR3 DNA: TGTGCCAGCAGCCCTCGGACAGGTCCGAACACTGAAGCTTTCTTT.

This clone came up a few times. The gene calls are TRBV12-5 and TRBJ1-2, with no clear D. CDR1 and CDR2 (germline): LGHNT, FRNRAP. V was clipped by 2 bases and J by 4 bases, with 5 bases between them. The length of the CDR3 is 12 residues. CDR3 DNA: TGTGCTAGTGGTTTGTGGGGCTATGGCTACACCTTC. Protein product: CASGLWGYGYTF.

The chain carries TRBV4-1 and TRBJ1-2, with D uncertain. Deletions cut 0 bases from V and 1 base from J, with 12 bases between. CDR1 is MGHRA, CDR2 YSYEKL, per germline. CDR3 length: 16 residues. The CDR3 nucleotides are TGCGCCAGCAGCCAAGATTCGGGCAGAGTTAACTATGGCTACACCTTC. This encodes CASSQDSGRVNYGYTF.

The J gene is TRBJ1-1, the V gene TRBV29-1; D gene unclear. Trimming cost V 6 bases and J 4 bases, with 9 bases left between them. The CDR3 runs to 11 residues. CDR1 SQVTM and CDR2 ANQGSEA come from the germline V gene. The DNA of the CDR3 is TGCAGCGTAGAGGGTGTCACTGAAGCTTTCTTT. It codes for CSVEGVTEAFF. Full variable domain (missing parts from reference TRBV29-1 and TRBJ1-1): SAVISQKPSRDICQRGTSLTIQCQVDSQVTMMFWYRQQPGQSLTLIATANQGSEATYESGFVIDKFPISRPNLTFSTLTVSNMSPEDSSIYLCSVEGVTEAFFGQGTRLTVV.

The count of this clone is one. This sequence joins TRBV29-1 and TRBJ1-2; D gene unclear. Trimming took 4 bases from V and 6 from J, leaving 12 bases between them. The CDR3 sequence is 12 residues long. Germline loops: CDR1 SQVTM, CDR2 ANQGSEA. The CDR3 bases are TGCAGCGTTGGAGTACGGGGAAATGGCTACACCTTC. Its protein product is CSVGVRGNGYTF.

The CDR3: CASSSLTGANYGYTF. CDR3 DNA sequence: TGTGCCAGCAGCTCCTTGACAGGTGCGAACTATGGCTACACCTTC. The chain couples TRBV11-2 to TRBJ1-2; D is possibly TRBD1 (6 bases). This CDR3 has 15 amino acids. V was cut by 4 bases and J by 2 bases, with 14 bases left in between. Germline V gene data show CDR1 as SGHAT and CDR2 as FQNNGV.

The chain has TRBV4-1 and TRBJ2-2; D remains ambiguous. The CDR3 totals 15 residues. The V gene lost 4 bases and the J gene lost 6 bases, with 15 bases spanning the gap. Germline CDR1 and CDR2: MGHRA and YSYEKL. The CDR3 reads CASSLSGLGAGELFF. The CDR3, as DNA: TGCGCCAGCAGCCTCTCAGGATTGGGTGCCGGGGAGCTGTTTTTT.

This CDR3 reads CACGTGDTEAFF. The CDR3 nucleotides read TGTGCCTGCGGGACAGGGGATACTGAAGCTTTCTTT. V usage is TRBV30 and J usage is TRBJ1-1; TRBD1 aligns across 10 bases. The CDR3 consists of 12 residues. Germline assignment: CDR1 GTSNPN and CDR2 SVGIG (reference sequence). With V trimmed by 6 bases and J by 5 bases, 3 bases remained unmatched. The whole variable domain, remainder taken from reference TRBV30 and TRBJ1-1, is SQTIHQWPATLVQPVGSPLSLECTVEGTSNPNLYWYRQAAGRGLQLLFYSVGIGQISSEVPQNLSASRPQDRQFILSSKKLLLSDSGFYLCACGTGDTEAFFGQGTRLTVV.

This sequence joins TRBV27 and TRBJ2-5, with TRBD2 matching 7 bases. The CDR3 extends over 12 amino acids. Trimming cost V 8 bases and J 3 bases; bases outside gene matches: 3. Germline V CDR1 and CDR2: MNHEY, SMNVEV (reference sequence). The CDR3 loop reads CASWGGKETQYF. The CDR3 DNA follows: TGTGCCAGCTGGGGGGGTAAAGAGACCCAGTACTTC.

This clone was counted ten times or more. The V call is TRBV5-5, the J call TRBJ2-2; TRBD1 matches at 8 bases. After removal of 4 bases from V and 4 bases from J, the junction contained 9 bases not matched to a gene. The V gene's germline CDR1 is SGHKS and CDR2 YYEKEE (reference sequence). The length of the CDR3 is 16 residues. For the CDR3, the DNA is TGTGCCAGCAGCACCACCGGGACAGGTTCCACCGGGGAGCTGTTTTTT. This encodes CASSTTGTGSTGELFF. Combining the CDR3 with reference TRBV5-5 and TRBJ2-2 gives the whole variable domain DAGVTQSPTHLIKTRGQQVTLRCSPISGHKSVSWYQQVLGQGPQFIFQYYEKEERGRGNFPDRFSARQFPNYSSELNVNALLLGDSALYLCASSTTGTGSTGELFFGEGSRLTVL.

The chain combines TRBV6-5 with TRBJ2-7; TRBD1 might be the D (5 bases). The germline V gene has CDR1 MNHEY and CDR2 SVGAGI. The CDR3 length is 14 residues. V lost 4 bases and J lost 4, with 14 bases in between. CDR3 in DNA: TGTGCCAGCAGTTCCCCCAGGGCCAAATACGAGCAGTACTTC. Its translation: CASSSPRAKYEQYF.

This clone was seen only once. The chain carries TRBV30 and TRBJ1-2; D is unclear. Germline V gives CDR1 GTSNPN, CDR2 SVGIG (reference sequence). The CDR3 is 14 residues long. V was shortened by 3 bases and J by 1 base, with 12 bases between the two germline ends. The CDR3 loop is CAWRKTEINYGYTF. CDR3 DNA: TGTGCCTGGAGGAAAACAGAGATTAACTATGGCTACACCTTC.